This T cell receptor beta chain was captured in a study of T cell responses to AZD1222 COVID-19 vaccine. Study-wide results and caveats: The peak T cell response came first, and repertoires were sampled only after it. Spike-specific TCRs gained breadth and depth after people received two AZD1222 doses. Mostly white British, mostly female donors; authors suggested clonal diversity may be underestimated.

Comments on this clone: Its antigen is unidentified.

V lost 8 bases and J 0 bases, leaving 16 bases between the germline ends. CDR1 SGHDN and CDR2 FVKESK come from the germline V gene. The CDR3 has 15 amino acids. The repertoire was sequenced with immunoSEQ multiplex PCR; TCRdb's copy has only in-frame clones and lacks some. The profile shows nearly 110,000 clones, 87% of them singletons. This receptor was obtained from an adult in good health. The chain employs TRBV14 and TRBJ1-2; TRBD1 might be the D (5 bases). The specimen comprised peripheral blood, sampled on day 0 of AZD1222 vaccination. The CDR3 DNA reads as TGTGCCAGCGCCGATTGGCAGGGCCCTAACTATGGCTACACCTTC. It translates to CASADWQGPNYGYTF.